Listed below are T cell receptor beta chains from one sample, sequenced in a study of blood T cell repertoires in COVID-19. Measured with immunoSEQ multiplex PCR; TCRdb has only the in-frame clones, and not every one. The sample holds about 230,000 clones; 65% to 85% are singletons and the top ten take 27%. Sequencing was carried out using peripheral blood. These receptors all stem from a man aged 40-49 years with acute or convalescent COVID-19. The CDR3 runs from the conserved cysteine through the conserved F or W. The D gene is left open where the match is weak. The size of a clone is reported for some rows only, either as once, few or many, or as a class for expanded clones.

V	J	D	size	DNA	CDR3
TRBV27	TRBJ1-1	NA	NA	TGTGCCAGCAGAATGAACAGGGTAAACACTGAAGCTTTCTTT	CASRMNRVNTEAFF
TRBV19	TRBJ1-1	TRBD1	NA	TGTGCCAGTAGTAGAAGACAGGGGAGGACTGAAGCTTTCTTT	CASSRRQGRTEAFF
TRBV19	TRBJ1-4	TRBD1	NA	TGTGCCAGTAGCGCTACAGGGGGCGTTGAAAAACTGTTTTTT	CASSATGGVEKLFF
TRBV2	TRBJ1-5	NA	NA	TGTGCCAGCAGAGCCGAATTACAGACCAATCAGCCCCAGCATTTT	CASRAELQTNQPQHF
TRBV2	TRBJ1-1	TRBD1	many	TGTGCCAGCAGGGACAGGGCCTCGAACACTGAAGCTTTCTTT	CASRDRASNTEAFF
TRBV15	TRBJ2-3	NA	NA	TGTGCCACCAGCAGAGAATTAGAGGATGGGACAGATACGCAGTATTTT	CATSRELEDGTDTQYF
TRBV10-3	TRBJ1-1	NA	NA	TGTGCCATCAGTGAGTCTAGAGAGGGAAAAGCTTTCTTT	CAISESREGKAFF
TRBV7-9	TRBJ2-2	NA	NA	TGTGCCAGCCTCCTGATAGCCGCGAGCCACAAGAACACCGGGGAGCTGTTTTTT	CASLLIAASHKNTGELFF
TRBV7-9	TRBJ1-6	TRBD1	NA	TGTGCCAGCAGCCATAAGGGACAGGGCAATTCACCCCTCCACTTT	CASSHKGQGNSPLHF
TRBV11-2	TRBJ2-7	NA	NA	TGTGCCAGCAGCTTAAGCGTTATCTCCTACGAGCAGTACTTC	CASSLSVISYEQYF
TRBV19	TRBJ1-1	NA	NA	TGTGCCAGTAGTCCCCGGGGAGTGATGAACACTGAAGCTTTCTTT	CASSPRGVMNTEAFF
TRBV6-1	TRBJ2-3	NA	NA	TGTGCCAGCACGCCTGCGGGGCCGACAGATACGCAGTATTTT	CASTPAGPTDTQYF
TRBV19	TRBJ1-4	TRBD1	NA	TGTGCCAGTATAGGGACAGCGATTAATGAAAAACTGTTTTTT	CASIGTAINEKLFF
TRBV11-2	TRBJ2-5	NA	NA	TGTGCCAGCAGCTTAATCGGGAAGCAAGAGACCCAGTACTTC	CASSLIGKQETQYF
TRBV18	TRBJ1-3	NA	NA	TGTGCCAGCTCATGGGCCGCCAGCCCTGGAAACACCATATATTTT	CASSWAASPGNTIYF
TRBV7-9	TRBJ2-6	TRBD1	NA	TGTGCCAGCAGCCCCAGACAGGGATTTAGTGTCCTGACTTTC	CASSPRQGFSVLTF
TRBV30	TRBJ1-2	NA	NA	TGTGCCTGGACCCCTCGGGACTCTTTTGGCTACACCTTC	CAWTPRDSFGYTF
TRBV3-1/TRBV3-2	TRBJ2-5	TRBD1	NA	TGTGCCAGCAGCCAGACAGGACAGGGCCCTTCGGAGACCCAGTACTTC	CASSQTGQGPSETQYF
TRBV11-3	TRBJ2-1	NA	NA	TGTGCCAGCAGCCTCCAGGGGCCCCCATTGGGTGAGCAGTTCTTC	CASSLQGPPLGEQFF
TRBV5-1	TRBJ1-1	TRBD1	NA	TGCGCCAGCAGCGGGTTGACAGGGATATTGAACACTGAAGCTTTCTTT	CASSGLTGILNTEAFF
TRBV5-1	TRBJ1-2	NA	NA	TGCGCCAGCAGCTTGGGAGGAGTAGAATTTAGACTCTATGGCTACACCTTC	CASSLGGVEFRLYGYTF
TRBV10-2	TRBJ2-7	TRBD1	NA	TGCGCCAGCAGGGGACAGGGGGCCTACGAGCAGTACTTC	CASRGQGAYEQYF
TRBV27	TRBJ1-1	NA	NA	TGTGCCAGTATCGGAGTGAGCGATGAAGCTTTCTTT	CASIGVSDEAFF
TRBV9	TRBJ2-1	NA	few	TGTGCCAGCAGCCCTAGTGGCGGCTCCTACAATGAGCAGTTCTTC	CASSPSGGSYNEQFF
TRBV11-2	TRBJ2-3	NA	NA	TGTGCCAGCAGCTTAAACAGCGGAAACACAGATACGCAGTATTTT	CASSLNSGNTDTQYF
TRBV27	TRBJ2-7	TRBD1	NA	TGTGCCAGCAGTTCAGAGGACAGGGGCGGCAACCTAGCCTACGAGCAGTACTTC	CASSSEDRGGNLAYEQYF
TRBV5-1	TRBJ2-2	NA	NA	TGCGCCAGCAGATCCTTGGAGGGGTACACCGGGGAGCTGTTTTTT	CASRSLEGYTGELFF
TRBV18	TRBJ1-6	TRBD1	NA	TGTGCCAGCTCACCAGGGACAGGGTATTCACCCCTCCACTTT	CASSPGTGYSPLHF
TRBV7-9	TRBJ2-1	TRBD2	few	TGTGCCAGCAGCTCCACCCTAGCGGGTGCCGATGAGCAGTTCTTC	CASSSTLAGADEQFF
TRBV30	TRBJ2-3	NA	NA	TGTGCCTGGAGTGTAACCAGGGGTCGGTCAGATACGCAGTATTTT	CAWSVTRGRSDTQYF
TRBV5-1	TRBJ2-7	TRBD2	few	TGCGCCAGCAGCCCGACTAGCGGTTCCTACGAGCAGTACTTC	CASSPTSGSYEQYF
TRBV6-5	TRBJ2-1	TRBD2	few	TGTGCCAGCATACCTAGCGGATACAATGAGCAGTTCTTC	CASIPSGYNEQFF
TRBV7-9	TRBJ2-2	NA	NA	TGTGCCAGCAGCTTGGACAGCTTCACCGGGGAGCTGTTTTTT	CASSLDSFTGELFF
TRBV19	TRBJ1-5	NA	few	TGTGCCAGTAGTCCCCTTGGGGCGGGCAATCAGCCCCAGCATTTT	CASSPLGAGNQPQHF
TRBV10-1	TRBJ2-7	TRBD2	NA	TGCGCCAGCAGTGAGATCTGGACTAGCGGGAGGAATCCCTCCTCCTACGAGCAGTACTTC	CASSEIWTSGRNPSSYEQYF
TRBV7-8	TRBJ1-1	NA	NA	TGTGCCAGCAGCTCCCCGACAAACACTGAAGCTTTCTTT	CASSSPTNTEAFF
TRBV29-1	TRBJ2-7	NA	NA	TGCAGCGTTGTTGGGAGTGCCTACGAGCAGTACTTC	CSVVGSAYEQYF
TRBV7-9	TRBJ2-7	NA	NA	TGTGCCAGCAGCTCGGCCTACGAGCAGTACTTC	CASSSAYEQYF
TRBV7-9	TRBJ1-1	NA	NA	TGTGCCAGCACCTTCGGGGACACTGAAGCTTTCTTT	CASTFGDTEAFF
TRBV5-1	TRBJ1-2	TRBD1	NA	TGCGCCAGCAATGGACAGGGGGCTGACTATGGCTACACCTTC	CASNGQGADYGYTF
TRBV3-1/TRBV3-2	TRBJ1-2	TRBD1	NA	TGTGCCAGCAGCCAAATGGACAGGGCGAACGGCTACACCTTC	CASSQMDRANGYTF
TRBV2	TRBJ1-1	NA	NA	TGTGCCAGCAGTGAAGATGGGGTTCGGGGGTGGACTGAAGCTTTCTTT	CASSEDGVRGWTEAFF
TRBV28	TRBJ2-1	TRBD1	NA	TGTGCCAGCGAGGACAGGGGTTCCTACAATGAGCAGTTCTTC	CASEDRGSYNEQFF
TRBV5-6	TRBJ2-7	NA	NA	TGTGCCAGCAGCCTATACGGGACTTCCGAGCAGTACTTC	CASSLYGTSEQYF
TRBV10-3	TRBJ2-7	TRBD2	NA	TGTGCCATCGGCTTAGGGAGGCTAGCGGAAGAGCAGTACTTC	CAIGLGRLAEEQYF
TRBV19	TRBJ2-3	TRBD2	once	TGTGCCAGTAAGGTAGCGGGAGGTGAGACGCAGTATTTT	CASKVAGGETQYF
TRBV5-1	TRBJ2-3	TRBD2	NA	TGCGCCAGCAGCTTGGCCGATGCGGGAGGGCCCTCCGGCACAGATACGCAGTATTTT	CASSLADAGGPSGTDTQYF
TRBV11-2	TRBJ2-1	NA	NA	TGTGCCAGCAGCCTTACCTCAGGACTGAACAACAATGAGCAGTTCTTC	CASSLTSGLNNNEQFF
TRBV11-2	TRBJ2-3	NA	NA	TGTGCCAGCAGTCCCGAATCAGGGGCCGCTCTGTTGGATACGCAGTATTTT	CASSPESGAALLDTQYF
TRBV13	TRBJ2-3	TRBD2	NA	TGTGCCAGCAGCCAAGGACTAGCGGCGCTCACAGATACGCAGTATTTT	CASSQGLAALTDTQYF
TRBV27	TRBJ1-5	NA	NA	TGTGCCAGCAGGACAAACGACGGGGGGCCCCAGCATTTT	CASRTNDGGPQHF
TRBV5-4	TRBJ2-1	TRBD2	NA	TGTGCCAGCAGCCAAAGCGGGAGTAGGAATGAGCAGTTCTTC	CASSQSGSRNEQFF
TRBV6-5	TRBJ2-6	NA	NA	TGCGCCAGTCGCCCGAGCTCTGGGGCCAACGTCCTGACTTTC	CASRPSSGANVLTF
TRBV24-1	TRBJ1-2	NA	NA	TGTGCCACCAGTGATGCGACATTTAACTATGGCTACACCTTC	CATSDATFNYGYTF
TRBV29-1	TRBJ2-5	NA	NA	TGCAGCGTCGCCAACCTCCGGGAAGAGACCCAGTACTTC	CSVANLREETQYF
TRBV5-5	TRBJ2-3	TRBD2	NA	TGTGCCAGCAGCGAGGATGGGACTACGACAGATACGCAGTATTTT	CASSEDGTTTDTQYF
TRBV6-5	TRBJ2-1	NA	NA	TGTGCCAGCAGTTCTTCCAGCTCCTACAATGAGCAGTTCTTC	CASSSSSSYNEQFF